The present entry profiles one TCR beta chain with its context. It has no known antigen specificity. One end of the junction varies from germline; a read error may be responsible. TCRbeta CDR3 regions were amplified from genomic DNA using the immunoSEQ Assay, a bias-controlled multiplex PCR. The study's own analysis went as follows. The number of nucleated cells in each sample was estimated by amplification of reference gene primers within the assay. Sequence reads were collapsed and filtered to measure the absolute abundance of every unique TCRbeta CDR3 rearrangement. For each sample, productive Simpson clonality was calculated as the square root of Simpson's diversity index across productive rearrangements. TCRdb holds this immuneACCESS table with in-frame rearrangements only. Some clones are missing; in checked studies, unresolved V genes explain under half, and the rest has no known cause. That table supplies the V and J calls and clone size; D and trimming were determined from the DNA. The sample table lists around 180,000 clones, roughly 88% of them with a count of one. The ten largest clones take up 4% to 5% of the sample.

The germline V gene supplies CDR1 SNHLY and CDR2 FYNNEI. From its cysteine to its phenylalanine, the CDR3 spans 13 amino acids. Only CDR3 DNA remains: 39 bases, in frame from the first base. Whole blood was collected in K2EDTA tubes by collaborating institutions according to the institutions' own protocols. For TCRbeta analysis, collaborator samples were shipped as frozen whole blood, as isolated PBMCs, or as DNA extracted from either sample type. The record originates from a study of blood T cell repertoires in COVID-19 (TCRdb year 2020). For the wider study: Samples covering the acute and convalescent phases of COVID-19 were provided by collaborators in the United States, Italy and Spain. The prospective study material was composed of cDNA or gDNA derived from T cells, B-cell-depleted T cells, or PBMCs. Deeply sampled blood TCRbeta repertoires from subjects exposed to, actively infected with, or recovered from COVID-19 were included in the dataset. The repertoires were released in a freely available public database meant as a resource for research on the immune response to SARS-CoV-2. Samples were obtained from the ongoing ImmuneRACE study (first 160 participants) and from 1,200 or so subjects provided by 6 global collaborators. Sample metadata almost always included a de-identified subject ID, COVID-19 status, age in years and sex. HLA class I and class II types, where available, came from metadata supplied by the sample provider rather than from assay-based typing.

Summary of the overall study and its limitations: Clinical and demographic metadata were provided uncurated, with the amount varying by source and participant.

The TCR originated in a woman in her twenties or thirties with acute or convalescent COVID-19. The sequenced sample consisted of peripheral blood. Recombination connected TRBV2 to TRBJ1-1; 7 bases in the middle match TRBD1. The nucleotides are TGTGCCAGCAGTGAAGATTACCCGACAGGGCGGGAATTT. The encoded protein is CASSEDYPTGREF.